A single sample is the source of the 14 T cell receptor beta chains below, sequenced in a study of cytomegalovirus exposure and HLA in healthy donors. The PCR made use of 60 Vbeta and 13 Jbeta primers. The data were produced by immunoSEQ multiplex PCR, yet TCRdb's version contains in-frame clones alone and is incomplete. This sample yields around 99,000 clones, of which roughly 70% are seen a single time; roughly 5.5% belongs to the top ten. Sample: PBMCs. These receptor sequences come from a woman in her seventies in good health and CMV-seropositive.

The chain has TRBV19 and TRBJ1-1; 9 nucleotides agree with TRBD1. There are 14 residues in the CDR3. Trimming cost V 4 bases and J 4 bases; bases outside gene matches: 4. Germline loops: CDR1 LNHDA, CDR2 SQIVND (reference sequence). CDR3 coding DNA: TGTGCCAGTAGTAGGACAGGGGTTACCACTGAAGCTTTCTTT. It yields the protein CASSRTGVTTEAFF.

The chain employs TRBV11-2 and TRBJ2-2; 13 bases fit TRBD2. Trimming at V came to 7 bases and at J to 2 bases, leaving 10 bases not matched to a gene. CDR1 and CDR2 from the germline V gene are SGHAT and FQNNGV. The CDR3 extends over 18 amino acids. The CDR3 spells CASNGLAGVTLNTGELFF. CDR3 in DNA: TGTGCCAGCAACGGACTAGCGGGGGTAACTCTTAACACCGGGGAGCTGTTTTTT.

CDR3 nucleotide sequence: TGTGCCAGCAGCAAAGCCCTAGCGGACGACACCGGGGAGCTGTTTTTT. The encoded protein is CASSKALADDTGELFF. The chain is built from TRBV21-1 and TRBJ2-2; the table's D gene call, TRBD2, was not cross checked with the DNA. TRBV21-1 represents a pseudogene. The CDR3 sequence is 16 residues long.

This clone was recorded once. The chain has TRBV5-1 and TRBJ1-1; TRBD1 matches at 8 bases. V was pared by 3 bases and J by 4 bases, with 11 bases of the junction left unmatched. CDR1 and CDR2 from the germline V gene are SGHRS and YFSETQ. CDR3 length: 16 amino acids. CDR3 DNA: TGCGCCAGCAGCTCGGACGGACAGGGCTTAGTCACTGAAGCTTTCTTT. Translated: CASSSDGQGLVTEAFF.

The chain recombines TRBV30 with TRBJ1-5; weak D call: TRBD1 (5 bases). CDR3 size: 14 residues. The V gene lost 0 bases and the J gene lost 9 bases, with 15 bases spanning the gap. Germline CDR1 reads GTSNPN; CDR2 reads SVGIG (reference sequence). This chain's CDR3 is CAWSVAGPGAPQHF. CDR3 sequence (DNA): TGTGCCTGGAGTGTAGCAGGACCTGGGGCGCCCCAGCATTTT.

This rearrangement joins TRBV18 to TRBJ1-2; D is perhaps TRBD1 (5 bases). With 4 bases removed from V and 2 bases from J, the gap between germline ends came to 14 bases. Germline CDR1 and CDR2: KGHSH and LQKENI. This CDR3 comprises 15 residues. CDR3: CASSLTGVANYGYTF. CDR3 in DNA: TGTGCCAGCTCACTCACGGGGGTCGCCAACTATGGCTACACCTTC.

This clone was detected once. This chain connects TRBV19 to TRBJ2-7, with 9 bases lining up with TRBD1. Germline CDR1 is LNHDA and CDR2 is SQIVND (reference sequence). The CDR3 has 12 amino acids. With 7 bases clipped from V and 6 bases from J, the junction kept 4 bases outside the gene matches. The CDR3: CASTDRGAEQYF. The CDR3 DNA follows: TGTGCCAGTACGGACAGGGGCGCCGAGCAGTACTTC.

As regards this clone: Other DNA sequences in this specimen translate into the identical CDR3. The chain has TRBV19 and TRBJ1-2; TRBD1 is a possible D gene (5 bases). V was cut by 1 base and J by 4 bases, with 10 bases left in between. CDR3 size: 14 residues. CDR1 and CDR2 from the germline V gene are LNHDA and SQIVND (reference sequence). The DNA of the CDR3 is TGTGCCAGTAGTATAGGAGGACACGGCTATGGCTACACCTTC. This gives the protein CASSIGGHGYGYTF.

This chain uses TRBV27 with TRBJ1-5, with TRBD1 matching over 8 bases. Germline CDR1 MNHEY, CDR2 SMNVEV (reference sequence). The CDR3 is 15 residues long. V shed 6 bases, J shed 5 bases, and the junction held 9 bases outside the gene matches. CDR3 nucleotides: TGTGCCAGCAGGCCCGGGACAGGCCTTTATCAGCCCCAGCATTTT. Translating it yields CASRPGTGLYQPQHF.

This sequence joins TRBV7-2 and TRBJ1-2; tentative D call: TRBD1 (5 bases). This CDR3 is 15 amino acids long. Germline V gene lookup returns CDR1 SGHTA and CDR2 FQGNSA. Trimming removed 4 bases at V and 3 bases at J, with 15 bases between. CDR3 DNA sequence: TGTGCCAGCAGCTCCCCGGCGCCAGGGTACTATGGCTACACCTTC. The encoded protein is CASSSPAPGYYGYTF.

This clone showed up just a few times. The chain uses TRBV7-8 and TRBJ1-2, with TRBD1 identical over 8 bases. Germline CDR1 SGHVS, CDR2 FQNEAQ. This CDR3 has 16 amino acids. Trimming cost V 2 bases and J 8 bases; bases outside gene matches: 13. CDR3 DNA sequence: TGTGCCAGCAGCTTACAGGGGGCGGGGGCAGGGGAAGGCTACACCTTC. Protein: CASSLQGAGAGEGYTF.

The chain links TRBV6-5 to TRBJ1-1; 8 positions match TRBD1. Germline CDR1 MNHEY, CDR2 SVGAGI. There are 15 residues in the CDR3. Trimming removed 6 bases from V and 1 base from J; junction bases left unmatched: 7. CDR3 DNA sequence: TGTGCCAGCAGCTGGGGACAGGCCACGAACACTGAAGCTTTCTTT. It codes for CASSWGQATNTEAFF.

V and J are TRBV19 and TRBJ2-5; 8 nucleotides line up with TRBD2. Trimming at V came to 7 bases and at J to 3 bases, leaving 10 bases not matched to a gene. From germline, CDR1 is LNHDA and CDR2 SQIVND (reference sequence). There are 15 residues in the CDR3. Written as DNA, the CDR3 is TGTGCCAGTACCAATCCAGCCGGGGGGGAAGAGACCCAGTACTTC. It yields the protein CASTNPAGGEETQYF.

The CDR3 coding sequence is TGTGCCAGCAGGTTACGGGGGAACACTGAAGCTTTCTTT. Encoded protein: CASRLRGNTEAFF. V gene TRBV6-6 combines with J gene TRBJ1-1; D uncertain. This CDR3 comprises 13 residues. From germline, CDR1 is MNHNY and CDR2 SVGAGI (reference sequence). Deletions cut 6 bases from V and 1 base from J, with 9 bases between.